This TCR beta chain is from a study of Tregs in tolerant kidney transplant recipients. A remark on this clone: Its antigen remains unidentified.

Study-wide results and caveats: Validation in larger populations is needed because few patients were studied. Tregs expanded with activated donor B cells seemed most donor-specific. No direct test of biological reproducibility was done here.

Thawed PBMCs were FACS-sorted into unstimulated CD4+CD25+CD127- regulatory T cells, CD4+CD25- non-regulatory cells, CD4 and CD8 cells. CDR3 size: 17 residues. Germline CDR1 MNHNS, CDR2 SASEGT. V shed 5 bases and J 4 bases; nucleotides not matched to a gene: 10. This table comes from immunoSEQ multiplex PCR, and its TCRdb copy is limited to in-frame clones, with some not included. The data hold around 50,000 clones, with around 83% observed a single time. The V call is TRBV6-1, the J call TRBJ2-1, with TRBD2 matching 11 bases. The sample consisted of CD4+ T cells from blood. The clonotype was recovered from a human donor in good health. The CDR3: CASSQDSGGVIYNEQFF. The CDR3 DNA reads as TGTGCCAGCAGTCAAGATAGCGGGGGGGTAATATACAATGAGCAGTTCTTC.